This T cell receptor (beta chain) was profiled in a study of cytomegalovirus exposure and HLA in healthy donors. This clone came up once. Its antigen is not known. Whole-study results and caveats: Within the 120 or so validation repertoires, first-cohort TCR clusters tended to co-occur, according to a later analysis.

Produced via immunoSEQ multiplex PCR; TCRdb's table is partial and in-frame only. The repertoire has about 82,000 clones, roughly 94% of them found once; the top ten carry more than 0.6%. Germline lookup yields CDR1 MNHNS and CDR2 SASEGT. CDR3 length: 13 amino acids. The V gene lost 2 bases and the J gene lost 3 bases, with 7 bases spanning the gap. This chain connects TRBV6-1 to TRBJ2-5; D gene uncertain. The sample was PBMCs. This sequence originates from a woman between 18 and 29 years old in good health and CMV-seronegative. CDR3 in amino acids: CASSESPKETQYF. As DNA, the CDR3 is TGTGCCAGCAGTGAAAGCCCGAAAGAGACCCAGTACTTC.